A single sample is the source of the 26 T cell receptor beta chains below, sequenced in a study of cytomegalovirus exposure and HLA in healthy donors. This PCR relied on a set of 60 Vbeta primers and 13 Jbeta primers. TCRdb's copy holds only in-frame clones and misses some; the assay was immunoSEQ multiplex PCR. The sample yields some 220,000 clones, just under 80% seen once. The sequenced sample was PBMCs. These receptors were obtained from a boy aged 5-17 years in good health and CMV-seronegative.

This clone has a single count. The CDR3 coding sequence is TGTGCCAGCAGGGATCCGGGACTAGTGCAGTATTTT. It yields the protein CASRDPGLVQYF. The chain joins TRBV6-5 to TRBJ2-3; 8 bases line up with TRBD2. Per the germline V gene, CDR1 is MNHEY and CDR2 is SVGAGI. The CDR3 runs 12 residues. V trimming: 6 bases; J trimming: 11 bases; junction bases outside the gene matches: 7.

The J gene is TRBJ2-2, the V gene TRBV6-1; no clear D gene. The CDR3 totals 14 residues. V dropped 7 bases and J dropped 0 bases, with 9 bases sitting between them. Germline lookup yields CDR1 MNHNS and CDR2 SASEGT. This CDR3 is CASTRVANTGELFF. The CDR3 DNA is TGTGCCAGCACTCGGGTCGCGAACACCGGGGAGCTGTTTTTT.

Here the CDR3 reads CASRRQGKDTEAFF. The CDR3 DNA is TGTGCCAGCAGACGACAGGGTAAGGACACTGAAGCTTTCTTT. This chain uses TRBV7-2 with TRBJ1-1; 7 bases line up with TRBD1. After removal of 6 bases from V and 3 bases from J, the junction contained 7 bases not matched to a gene. CDR3 length: 14 residues. Germline V gives CDR1 SGHTA, CDR2 FQGNSA.

The table lists this clone with a few counts. The CDR3 DNA is TGTGCCAGAAGCCCCCGCAGGCTGAACACTGAAGCTTTCTTT. It yields the protein CARSPRRLNTEAFF. The rearrangement links TRBV5-3 to TRBJ1-1; D gene ambiguous. TRBV5-3 is recorded as an ORF, its role being uncertain. Trimming shortened V by 4 bases and J by 0 bases, and 10 bases separated the two germline ends. The CDR3 is 14 residues long.

The CDR3 DNA sequence: TGTGCCAGCAGGATTCGGGACACAGATACGCAGTATTTT. Translated, it gives CASRIRDTDTQYF. This chain links TRBV7-8 with TRBJ2-3, with D possibly TRBD2 on 5 matching bases. V was clipped by 6 bases and J by 2 bases, with 9 bases between them. The CDR3 has 13 residues. Germline V gives CDR1 SGHVS, CDR2 FQNEAQ. Based on the CDR3 plus reference TRBV7-8 and TRBJ2-3, the full variable domain is GAGVSQSPRYKVAKRGQDVALRCDPISGHVSLFWYQQALGQGPEFLTYFQNEAQLDKSGLPSDRFFAERPEGSVSTLKIQRTQQEDSAVYLCASRIRDTDTQYFGPGTRLTVL.

The gene calls are TRBV11-2 and TRBJ1-4, with 7 bases fitting TRBD1. The CDR3 totals 17 residues. Looked up from germline, CDR1 is SGHAT and CDR2 is FQNNGV. V was pared by 4 bases and J by 1 base, with 9 bases of the junction left unmatched. CDR3 bases: TGTGCCAGCAGCTCTACATCCTCAGGGGGAACTAATGAAAAACTGTTTTTT. It specifies CASSSTSSGGTNEKLFF.

Here the CDR3 reads CASSQGTGLSEQYF. The CDR3 nucleotides are TGCGCCAGCAGCCAGGGGACAGGGCTCAGCGAGCAGTACTTC. The chain links TRBV4-1 to TRBJ2-7; 9 bases are a match to TRBD1. Trimming at V came to 3 bases and at J to 6 bases, leaving 6 bases not matched to a gene. The CDR3 runs 14 residues. Germline V CDR1 and CDR2: MGHRA, YSYEKL.

The gene calls are TRBV11-3 and TRBJ2-2; TRBD2 agrees at 13 bases. Trimming cost V 5 bases and J 4 bases; bases outside gene matches: 4. CDR3 size: 16 residues. Germline lookup yields CDR1 SGHNT and CDR2 YENEEA. CDR3 sequence reads: CASSTGLAGRTGELFF. The CDR3 nucleotides read TGTGCCAGCAGCACGGGACTAGCGGGGCGCACCGGGGAGCTGTTTTTT.

This clone has only a few counts. The V gene is TRBV5-1, the J gene TRBJ2-2, with TRBD2 identical over 7 bases. The CDR3 consists of 16 residues. Germline assignment: CDR1 SGHRS and CDR2 YFSETQ. The ends lost 4 bases at V and 0 bases at J; junction bases unmatched: 6. The CDR3 sequence: CASSIGRGPNTGELFF. The CDR3 region has the DNA TGCGCCAGCAGCATTGGGAGGGGCCCGAACACCGGGGAGCTGTTTTTT.

In the case of this clone: One end of the junction varies from germline; a read error may be responsible. The chain combines TRBV7-7 with TRBJ2-2; 12 positions match TRBD1. Germline V gives CDR1 SSHAT, CDR2 FNYEAQ (reference sequence). The CDR3 covers 16 residues. The CDR3 nucleotides are TGTGCTAGCAGCAGACCGGGACAGGGGGCAACCGGGGAGCTGTTTTTT. It codes for CASSRPGQGATGELFF. Combining the CDR3 with reference TRBV7-7 and TRBJ2-2 gives the whole variable domain GAGVSQSPRYKVTKRGQDVTLRCDPISSHATLYWYQQALGQGPEFLTYFNYEAQPDKSGLPSDRFSAERPEGSISTLTIQRTEQRDSAMYRCASSRPGQGATGELFFGEGSRLTVL.

This clone has more than one count but fewer than ten. This rearrangement joins TRBV6-5 to TRBJ1-6, with TRBD1 matching 7 bases. This CDR3 has 13 amino acids. V dropped 2 bases and J dropped 12; count of bases not matched to a gene: 4. Germline CDR1 and CDR2: MNHEY and SVGAGI. This CDR3 is CASSYPDREPLHF. The CDR3 bases are TGTGCCAGCAGTTACCCCGACAGGGAACCCCTCCACTTT.

This clone has more than one count but fewer than ten. V and J are TRBV5-4 and TRBJ1-2; no definite D call. Looked up from germline, CDR1 is SGHNT and CDR2 is YYREEE (reference sequence). The V end was cut by 3 bases, the J end by 13 bases, with 19 bases between. This CDR3 comprises 13 residues. CDR3 coding DNA: TGTGCCAGCAGCTCCTCCCGGGTCCCTCTTCTCACCTTC. Residues: CASSSSRVPLLTF.

This clone was picked up a small number of times. The chain has TRBV5-4 and TRBJ1-1; 10 bases line up with TRBD1. The germline V gene encodes CDR1 SGHNT and CDR2 YYREEE (reference sequence). V lost 4 bases to trimming and J lost 3 bases; unmatched junction nucleotides: 9. This CDR3 contains 16 residues. The CDR3 DNA is TGTGCCAGCAGCGACGGACAGGGGGGAGGTCACACTGAAGCTTTCTTT. The encoded protein is CASSDGQGGGHTEAFF.

The V call is TRBV15, the J call TRBJ1-5; 9 nucleotides match TRBD1. This CDR3 contains 14 residues. V dropped 4 bases and J dropped 5; count of bases not matched to a gene: 3. Germline loops: CDR1 LNHNV, CDR2 YYDKDF (reference sequence). CDR3 residues: CATSMGQGDQPQHF. The CDR3 DNA sequence: TGTGCCACCAGCATGGGACAGGGAGATCAGCCCCAGCATTTT.

This clone was found once. V usage is TRBV7-3 and J usage is TRBJ1-1; D uncertain. V lost 2 bases and J 0 bases, leaving 4 bases between the germline ends. The CDR3 has 13 residues. Germline CDR1 reads SGHTA; CDR2 reads FQGTGA. Written as DNA, the CDR3 is TGTGCCAGCAGCTTAGCGCTGAACACTGAAGCTTTCTTT. Protein product: CASSLALNTEAFF.

V gene TRBV6-1 combines with J gene TRBJ2-7; D gene unclear. There are 16 residues in the CDR3. The ends were cut back, 3 bases at V and 2 bases at J, with 17 bases in the middle. The germline V gene encodes CDR1 MNHNS and CDR2 SASEGT. Written as DNA, the CDR3 is TGTGCCAGCAGTGATGGTCGGGTGTTTCTTGCCTACGAGCAGTACTTC. Residues: CASSDGRVFLAYEQYF.

This clone occurred a few times. The chain has TRBV5-1 and TRBJ1-4, with 12 positions matching TRBD1. Germline CDR1 is SGHRS and CDR2 is YFSETQ. After removal of 0 bases from V and 8 bases from J, the junction contained 2 bases not matched to a gene. The CDR3 spans 15 residues. CDR3 in amino acids: CASSLEGTGGEKLFF. The DNA for the CDR3 is TGCGCCAGCAGCTTGGAGGGGACAGGGGGCGAAAAACTGTTTTTT. The entire variable domain, with the rest obtained from reference TRBV5-1 and TRBJ1-4, is as follows: KAGVTQTPRYLIKTRGQQVTLSCSPISGHRSVSWYQQTPGQGLQFLFEYFSETQRNKGNFPGRFSGRQFSNSRSEMNVSTLELGDSALYLCASSLEGTGGEKLFFGSGTQLSVL.

For this clone: At one end, the junction sequence differs from germline, possibly due to a read error. V gene TRBV7-7 combines with J gene TRBJ2-7; 9 nucleotides match TRBD2. The CDR3 is 15 amino acids. Per germline, CDR1 SSHAT and CDR2 FNYEAQ (reference sequence). The CDR3 spells CASSLGAGGPYEQYF. The CDR3 DNA follows: TGTGCTAGCAGCTTAGGAGCGGGGGGTCCCTACGAGCAGTACTTC.

This chain joins TRBV5-1 and TRBJ2-5; weak D call: TRBD1 (6 bases). Trimming pared 0 bases from V and 4 bases from J, leaving 7 bases between. The CDR3 loop spans 13 amino acids. Germline assignment: CDR1 SGHRS and CDR2 YFSETQ. The CDR3 DNA is TGCGCCAGCAGCTTGGACAGGGCAGAGACCCAGTACTTC. Its protein product is CASSLDRAETQYF.

The chain uses TRBV6-1 and TRBJ2-7, with D possibly TRBD1 on 6 matching bases. Per germline, CDR1 MNHNS and CDR2 SASEGT. V lost 5 bases and J lost 0, with 11 bases in between. The CDR3 has 14 residues. The CDR3 DNA sequence: TGTGCCAGCAGTTTCGACAGGCACTCCTACGAGCAGTACTTC. Its translation is CASSFDRHSYEQYF.

The gene calls are TRBV14 and TRBJ2-5, with D perhaps TRBD1 (6 bases). The CDR3 runs to 15 residues. Trimming took 0 bases from V and 2 from J, leaving 10 bases between them. The V gene's germline CDR1 is SGHDN and CDR2 FVKESK. CDR3 sequence reads: CASSQETGRQETQYF. The CDR3 DNA follows: TGTGCCAGCAGCCAAGAGACAGGCCGTCAAGAGACCCAGTACTTC. The full variable domain, its missing parts supplied by reference TRBV14 and TRBJ2-5, is EAGVTQFPSHSVIEKGQTVTLRCDPISGHDNLYWYRRVMGKEIKFLLHFVKESKQDESGMPNNRFLAERTGGTYSTLKVQPAELEDSGVYFCASSQETGRQETQYFGPGTRLLVL.

In its sample, this clone was seen once. The genes are TRBV18 and TRBJ1-1; TRBD1 aligns across 9 bases. This CDR3 is 15 amino acids long. V shed 10 bases, J shed 1 base, and the junction held 10 bases outside the gene matches. Germline-derived CDR1 and CDR2 are KGHSH and LQKENI. CDR3 region: CATSGGDRANTEAFF. CDR3 bases: TGTGCCACCTCCGGGGGGGACAGGGCGAACACTGAAGCTTTCTTT.

The chain combines TRBV7-6 with TRBJ2-1, with a weak D call TRBD2 (6 bases). Germline-derived CDR1 and CDR2 are SGHVS and FNYEAQ. V gave up 1 base and J gave up 6 bases, with 16 bases separating them. The CDR3 consists of 16 residues. The CDR3 nucleotides read TGTGCCAGCAGCTTAGAGGGGCCGGGACTTGCCAATGAGCAGTTCTTC. Its translation: CASSLEGPGLANEQFF.

The chain couples TRBV7-9 to TRBJ2-1, with TRBD2 identical over 8 bases. This CDR3 spans 15 amino acids. Germline loops: CDR1 SEHNR, CDR2 FQNEAQ (reference sequence). Trimming at V came to 3 bases and at J to 2 bases, leaving 3 bases not matched to a gene. The CDR3 DNA follows: TGTGCCAGCAGCTTCCCGGGAGGGCCCTACAATGAGCAGTTCTTC. Protein: CASSFPGGPYNEQFF. Combining the CDR3 with reference TRBV7-9 and TRBJ2-1 gives the whole variable domain DTGVSQNPRHKITKRGQNVTFRCDPISEHNRLYWYRQTLGQGPEFLTYFQNEAQLEKSRLLSDRFSAERPKGSFSTLEIQRTEQGDSAMYLCASSFPGGPYNEQFFGPGTRLTVL.

The chain links TRBV5-1 to TRBJ1-2; the match to TRBD1 covers 9 bases. J was trimmed by 6 bases and V by 3 bases; bases with no gene match: 9. From germline, CDR1 is SGHRS and CDR2 YFSETQ. The CDR3 sequence is 15 residues long. The CDR3 coding sequence is TGCGCCAGCAGCTCCGGGACAGGGAGAGGCAATGGCTACACCTTC. This encodes CASSSGTGRGNGYTF.

This clone was counted a single time. The V call is TRBV20-1, the J call TRBJ2-1; D may be TRBD2 (5 bases). V lost 6 bases and J 14 bases, leaving 17 bases between the germline ends. CDR1 is DFQATT, CDR2 SNEGSKA, per germline (reference sequence). This CDR3 comprises 11 residues. The CDR3 here is CSASREGPEFF. The CDR3 DNA reads TGCAGTGCCAGCCGGGAAGGGCCGGAGTTCTTC.